A selection of T cell receptor beta chains follows, all from one sample in a study of cytomegalovirus exposure and HLA in healthy donors. The table came from immunoSEQ multiplex PCR; TCRdb's copy has only in-frame clones and leaves some out. The table shows 75,000 to 95,000 clones, with around 69% occurring only once. The sequencing sample was made of PBMCs. All receptors come from a young man in good health and CMV-seronegative. The CDR3 runs from the conserved cysteine through the conserved F or W. A D gene is named only where the DNA matches it firmly. Not every row has a clone size; where given, it reads once, few, many or a size class.

>TRBV7-9|TRBJ1-1|TRBD1|16|NA
CASSLGSGGGYTEAFF
TGTGCCAGCAGCTTAGGATCAGGGGGCGGGTACACTGAAGCTTTCTTT
>TRBV20-1|TRBJ2-2|NA|11|NA
CSALNTGELFF
TGCAGTGCTCTGAACACCGGGGAGCTGTTTTTT
>TRBV10-3|TRBJ2-7|NA|12|NA
CAIMDRLGEQYF
TGTGCCATCATGGATCGTCTCGGGGAGCAGTACTTC
>TRBV15|TRBJ2-1|TRBD2|15|NA
CATSRHSGRKPEQFF
TGTGCCACCAGCCGCCATAGCGGGAGAAAACCTGAGCAGTTCTTC
>TRBV30|TRBJ1-5|NA|13|NA
CAWCHRRGQPQHF
TGTGCCTGGTGCCACAGGAGAGGTCAGCCCCAGCATTTT
>TRBV6-6|TRBJ2-2|NA|14|NA
CASSIRTETGELFF
TGTGCCAGCAGTATAAGGACAGAGACCGGGGAGCTGTTTTTT
>TRBV20-1|TRBJ1-5|NA|11|once
CSAQKLEPQHF
TGCAGTGCCCAGAAATTGGAGCCCCAGCATTTT
>TRBV7-3|TRBJ1-6|NA|15|NA
CASSPAGNYNSPLHF
TGTGCCAGCAGCCCTGCAGGGAACTATAATTCACCCCTCCACTTT
>TRBV2|TRBJ2-1|TRBD2|15|NA
CASSYGTSGYNEQFF
TGTGCCAGCAGCTACGGGACTAGCGGATACAATGAGCAGTTCTTC
>TRBV21-1|TRBJ1-5|NA|16|NA
CASSLTDRGGNQPQHF
TGTGCCAGCAGCCTAACGGACAGGGGTGGGAATCAGCCCCAGCATTTT
>TRBV21-1|TRBJ2-5|NA|15|NA
CASSPHRGCQETQYF
TGTGCCAGCAGCCCCCACAGGGGTTGCCAAGAGACCCAGTACTTC
>TRBV28|TRBJ2-2|TRBD1|15|NA
CASSLIDRDTGELFF
TGTGCCAGCAGTTTAATCGACAGGGACACCGGGGAGCTGTTTTTT
>TRBV7-9|TRBJ2-1|TRBD1|15|NA
CASRPTGQGFDEQFF
TGTGCCAGCAGGCCTACGGGACAGGGATTCGATGAGCAGTTCTTC
>TRBV18|TRBJ2-5|NA|14|NA
CASSAGQPQETQYF
TGTGCCAGCTCAGCCGGACAGCCCCAAGAGACCCAGTACTTC
>TRBV7-9|TRBJ2-7|TRBD2|17|NA
CASSLAGSGTTRGEQYF
TGTGCCAGCAGCTTAGCGGGTAGCGGGACCACCCGGGGCGAGCAGTACTTC
>TRBV6-1|TRBJ2-7|NA|17|once
CASSVSGVGLRGYEQYF
TGTGCCAGCAGTGTATCCGGTGTCGGGCTTAGGGGCTACGAGCAGTACTTC
>TRBV4-1|TRBJ1-2|NA|15|few
CASSQDPGAWDGYTF
TGCGCCAGCAGCCAAGATCCAGGGGCTTGGGATGGCTACACCTTC
>TRBV19|TRBJ2-2|TRBD1|14|once
CASSMGQGSEGLFF
TGTGCCAGTAGTATGGGACAGGGGTCCGAGGGGCTGTTTTTT
>TRBV7-2|TRBJ2-2|NA|16|NA
CASSKARGPNTGELFF
TGTGCCAGCAGCAAAGCGCGGGGTCCGAACACCGGGGAGCTGTTTTTT
>TRBV4-2|TRBJ2-2|TRBD1|15|NA
CASSFGTENTGELFF
TGTGCCAGCAGCTTTGGGACAGAGAACACCGGGGAGCTGTTTTTT
>TRBV7-6|TRBJ2-7|NA|14|once
CASSLGAPPYEQYF
TGTGCCAGCAGCTTAGGGGCACCACCCTACGAGCAGTACTTC
>TRBV5-1|TRBJ2-5|NA|14|NA
CASSLATYQEAQYF
TGCGCCAGCAGCTTGGCGACTTACCAAGAGGCCCAGTACTTC
>TRBV11-2|TRBJ2-2|NA|17|NA
CASSFSGFHLVTGELFF
TGTGCCAGCAGCTTTTCGGGGTTTCACCTGGTCACCGGGGAGCTGTTTTTT
>TRBV18|TRBJ1-2|NA|13|NA
CASSAGANYGYTF
TGTGCCAGCTCAGCCGGGGCTAACTATGGCTACACCTTC
>TRBV29-1|TRBJ2-7|TRBD2|14|NA
CSVDTSGSSYEQYF
TGCAGCGTTGATACTAGCGGTAGCTCCTACGAGCAGTACTTC
>TRBV28|TRBJ1-1|NA|13|few
CASSLFLGREAFF
TGTGCCAGCAGTTTATTCCTCGGGAGGGAAGCTTTCTTT
>TRBV5-4|TRBJ2-7|TRBD2|16|few
CASSLGGLAGAYEQYF
TGTGCCAGCAGCTTGGGGGGACTAGCGGGAGCCTACGAGCAGTACTTC
>TRBV14|TRBJ2-7|NA|13|NA
CASSQQGGGEQYF
TGTGCCAGCAGCCAGCAGGGTGGCGGCGAGCAGTACTTC
>TRBV6-4|TRBJ1-6|NA|13|NA
CASSAHSDSPLHF
TGTGCCAGCAGTGCCCACAGTGATTCACCCCTCCACTTT
>TRBV4-1|TRBJ2-7|TRBD2|17|NA
CASSQEGRVSGSYEQYF
TGCGCCAGCAGCCAAGAAGGGAGGGTTAGCGGCTCCTACGAGCAGTACTTC
>TRBV9|TRBJ2-7|TRBD1|14|once
CASSERQGAYEQYF
TGTGCCAGCAGCGAGAGACAGGGGGCCTACGAGCAGTACTTC
>TRBV7-8|TRBJ1-2|TRBD1|14|NA
CASSPDRANYGYTF
TGTGCCAGCAGCCCCGACAGGGCCAACTATGGCTACACCTTC
>TRBV7-3|TRBJ1-2|TRBD1|14|NA
CASSSMGQGYGYTF
TGTGCCAGCAGCTCGATGGGACAGGGCTATGGCTACACCTTC
>TRBV19|TRBJ2-4|TRBD1|19|few
CASSIFRTGGNLAKNIQYF
TGTGCCAGTAGTATCTTTAGGACAGGGGGAAATCTAGCCAAAAACATTCAGTACTTC
>TRBV14|TRBJ2-3|TRBD2|19|NA
CASSQDRTSGRGRTDTQYF
TGTGCCAGCAGCCAAGATAGGACTAGCGGGAGAGGAAGGACAGATACGCAGTATTTT